A selection of T cell receptor beta chains follows, all from one sample in a study of blood T cell repertoires in COVID-19. The repertoire was sequenced with immunoSEQ multiplex PCR; TCRdb's copy has only in-frame clones and lacks some. The table lists approximately 250,000 clones, roughly 80% of them singletons, with around 4.1% in the top ten. Sequenced: PBMCs or T cells enriched from blood (not recorded which). Every receptor here comes from a man aged 25-40 years with acute COVID-19. Both conserved end residues are part of each CDR3. The order of the fields is CDR3 length, V gene, clone size, J gene, D gene, CDR3 DNA, CDR3 protein. The D gene is left open where the match is weak. Size is omitted from some rows. Given values are once, few, many or a class for expanded clones.

length: 17
V: TRBV9
size: .
J: TRBJ1-3
D: TRBD1
DNA: TGTGCCAGCAGCGTATTCGACAGGGCACCCTCTGGAAACACCATATATTTT
CDR3: CASSVFDRAPSGNTIYF

length: 13
V: TRBV24-1
size: .
J: TRBJ1-2
D: .
DNA: TGTGCCACCAGTGCGGGCCTAGCCTATGGCTACACCTTC
CDR3: CATSAGLAYGYTF

length: 17
V: TRBV7-9
size: .
J: TRBJ1-5
D: TRBD1
DNA: TGTGCCAGCAGCTTAGTGCAGGGGGCAGATAGCAATCAGCCCCAGCATTTT
CDR3: CASSLVQGADSNQPQHF

length: 16
V: TRBV9
size: .
J: TRBJ1-2
D: TRBD1
DNA: TGTGCCAGCAGCGCGGCCGGGACAGGGGGCGGCTATGGCTACACCTTC
CDR3: CASSAAGTGGGYGYTF

length: 12
V: TRBV13
size: .
J: TRBJ2-1
D: .
DNA: TGTGCCAGCGGACCGACAGGAGAAGAGCAGTTCTTC
CDR3: CASGPTGEEQFF

length: 14
V: TRBV6-5
size: once
J: TRBJ2-2
D: TRBD1
DNA: TGTGCCAGCTCGGGACAGGGTAACACCGGGGAGCTGTTTTTT
CDR3: CASSGQGNTGELFF

length: 14
V: TRBV30
size: .
J: TRBJ2-1
D: .
DNA: TGTGCCTGGAAAGAGGGGGTGACTTTAAATGAGCAGTTCTTC
CDR3: CAWKEGVTLNEQFF

length: 19
V: TRBV11-3
size: .
J: TRBJ1-5
D: TRBD1
DNA: TGTGCCAGCAGCTTCGTTGGGATACAGGGGGTCTTGAGAAATCAGCCCCAGCATTTT
CDR3: CASSFVGIQGVLRNQPQHF

length: 15
V: TRBV14
size: .
J: TRBJ1-4
D: TRBD1
DNA: TGTGCCAGCAGCCCGACAGGGAGGCGGGTTGAAAAACTGTTTTTT
CDR3: CASSPTGRRVEKLFF

length: 15
V: TRBV28
size: .
J: TRBJ1-1
D: .
DNA: TGTGCCAGCTCGCCTACCGGGACACCTCTCACTGAAGCTTTCTTT
CDR3: CASSPTGTPLTEAFF

length: 15
V: TRBV9
size: .
J: TRBJ2-3
D: .
DNA: TGTGCCAGCAGCACCAACGGAGGGGACCCAGATACGCAGTATTTT
CDR3: CASSTNGGDPDTQYF

length: 16
V: TRBV13
size: .
J: TRBJ2-2
D: .
DNA: TGTGCCAGCAGCTTAGGTAGCGGAACCCGTATAAGGGAGCTGTTTTTT
CDR3: CASSLGSGTRIRELFF

length: 15
V: TRBV29-1
size: .
J: TRBJ1-1
D: TRBD1
DNA: TGCAGCGTCCCCGGGATTGGGACAGGGGGCTCGGAAGCTTTCTTT
CDR3: CSVPGIGTGGSEAFF

length: 14
V: TRBV30
size: .
J: TRBJ1-2
D: .
DNA: TGTGCCTGGAGTGCCGACAGCACCTCGTATGGCTACACCTTC
CDR3: CAWSADSTSYGYTF

length: 16
V: TRBV11-2
size: .
J: TRBJ1-4
D: TRBD1
DNA: TGTGCCAGCAGCCCAGGGGACAGGGTAGTCTCTGAAAAACTGTTTTTT
CDR3: CASSPGDRVVSEKLFF

length: 16
V: TRBV7-9
size: .
J: TRBJ1-6
D: .
DNA: TGTGCCAGCACGAAGACCACGGGAGAGGATAATTCACCCCTCCACTTT
CDR3: CASTKTTGEDNSPLHF

length: 14
V: TRBV18
size: .
J: TRBJ1-1
D: .
DNA: TGTGCCAGCTCACCGGTTCAGGGGTTCACTGAAGCTTTCTTT
CDR3: CASSPVQGFTEAFF

length: 17
V: TRBV7-8
size: .
J: TRBJ2-3
D: TRBD1
DNA: TGTGCCAGCAGCTTAAGAAGGGGGCAGCGGATGACAGATACGCAGTATTTT
CDR3: CASSLRRGQRMTDTQYF

length: 13
V: TRBV7-9
size: .
J: TRBJ1-1
D: .
DNA: TGTGCCAGCAGCGACCCCGGGACATCTGAAGCTTTCTTT
CDR3: CASSDPGTSEAFF

length: 13
V: TRBV11-2
size: .
J: TRBJ1-4
D: TRBD1
DNA: TGTGCCAGCACCCGGACAGGGAATGAAAAACTGTTTTTT
CDR3: CASTRTGNEKLFF

length: 12
V: TRBV5-5
size: .
J: TRBJ1-3
D: .
DNA: TGTGCCAGCAGCTTGGAAAGCGGCACCATATATTTT
CDR3: CASSLESGTIYF

length: 16
V: TRBV7-2
size: .
J: TRBJ2-1
D: TRBD2
DNA: TGTGCCAGCAGCACTATAGCGGGAGGGCCTTTGAATGAGCAGTTCTTC
CDR3: CASSTIAGGPLNEQFF

length: 15
V: TRBV14
size: .
J: TRBJ1-1
D: TRBD1
DNA: TGTGCCAGCAGCGGACAGGGACTTGGGAGCACTGAAGCTTTCTTT
CDR3: CASSGQGLGSTEAFF

length: 20
V: TRBV7-6
size: .
J: TRBJ2-3
D: TRBD2
DNA: TGTGCCAGCAGCTCTACCCCCGGGACTAGCGGGAGGGCCGGCACAGATACGCAGTATTTT
CDR3: CASSSTPGTSGRAGTDTQYF

length: 14
V: TRBV6-4
size: .
J: TRBJ1-2
D: .
DNA: TGTGCCAGCAGCCCCCAGGGTTACAACTATGGCTACACCTTC
CDR3: CASSPQGYNYGYTF

length: 15
V: TRBV27
size: .
J: TRBJ2-5
D: TRBD1
DNA: TGTGCCAGCAGTTTGTGGGGGACAGAACAAGAGACCCAGTACTTC
CDR3: CASSLWGTEQETQYF

length: 14
V: TRBV28
size: few
J: TRBJ2-5
D: .
DNA: TGTGCCAGCAATCCCCTAGGGGGCCAAGAGACCCAGTACTTC
CDR3: CASNPLGGQETQYF

length: 15
V: TRBV11-3
size: .
J: TRBJ2-1
D: TRBD2
DNA: TGTGCCAGCAGCCGAAGCGGGAACCCCTACAATGAGCAGTTCTTC
CDR3: CASSRSGNPYNEQFF

length: 14
V: TRBV6-5
size: .
J: TRBJ1-2
D: .
DNA: TGTGCCAGCAGTCCCGCCCCAGACTCCTATGGCTACACCTTC
CDR3: CASSPAPDSYGYTF

length: 15
V: TRBV19
size: .
J: TRBJ2-5
D: TRBD1
DNA: TGTGCCAGTAGTATAGGACAGGGGATACAAGAGACCCAGTACTTC
CDR3: CASSIGQGIQETQYF

length: 14
V: TRBV30
size: .
J: TRBJ1-1
D: .
DNA: TGTGCCTGCCCCCCCTCCTTATTTGACACTGAAGCTTTCTTT
CDR3: CACPPSLFDTEAFF

length: 16
V: TRBV7-3
size: once
J: TRBJ2-3
D: TRBD2
DNA: TGTGCCAGCAGCTTCGGTCCGCGGGAGGTTGCAGATACGCAGTATTTT
CDR3: CASSFGPREVADTQYF

length: 15
V: TRBV5-1
size: once
J: TRBJ1-1
D: .
DNA: TGTGCCAGCAGCCCCCGAGGACGGACAAACACTGAAGCTTTCTTT
CDR3: CASSPRGRTNTEAFF